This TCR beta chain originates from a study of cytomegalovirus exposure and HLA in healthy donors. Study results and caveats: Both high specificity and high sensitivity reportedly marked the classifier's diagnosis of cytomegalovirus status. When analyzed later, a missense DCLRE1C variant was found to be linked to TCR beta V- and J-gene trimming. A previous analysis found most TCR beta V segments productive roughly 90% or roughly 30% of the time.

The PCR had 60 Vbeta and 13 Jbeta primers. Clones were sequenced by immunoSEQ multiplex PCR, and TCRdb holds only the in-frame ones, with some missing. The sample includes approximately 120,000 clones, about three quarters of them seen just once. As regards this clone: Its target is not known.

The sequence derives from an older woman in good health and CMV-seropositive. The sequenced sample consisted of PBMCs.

CDR3 coding DNA: TGCGCCAGCAGCCGGACAGGGGGCATCAATCAGCCCCAGCATTTT. Protein sequence: CASSRTGGINQPQHF. The J gene is TRBJ1-5, the V gene TRBV5-1, with TRBD1 identical over 11 bases. The length of the CDR3 is 15 residues. From germline, CDR1 is SGHRS and CDR2 YFSETQ. V lost 4 bases, J lost 3 bases, and 3 bases stayed unmatched.